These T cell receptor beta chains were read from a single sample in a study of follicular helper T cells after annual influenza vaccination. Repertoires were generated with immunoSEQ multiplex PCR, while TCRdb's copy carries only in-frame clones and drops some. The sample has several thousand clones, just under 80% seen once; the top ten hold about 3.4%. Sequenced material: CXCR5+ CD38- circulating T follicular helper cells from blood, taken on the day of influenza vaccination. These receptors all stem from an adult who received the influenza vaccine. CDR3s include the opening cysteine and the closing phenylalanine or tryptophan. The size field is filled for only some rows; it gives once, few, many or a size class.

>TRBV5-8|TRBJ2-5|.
CASSTGTSGGVQETQYF
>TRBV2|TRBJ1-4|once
CASRDTGINEKLFF
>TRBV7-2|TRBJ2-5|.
CASNFGTGGETQYF
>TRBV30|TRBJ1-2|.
CAWSVFAFDGYTF
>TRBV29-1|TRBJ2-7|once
CSVGKEREQYF
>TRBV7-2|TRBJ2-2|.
CASSQTGQYTGELFF
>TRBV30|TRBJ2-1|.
CAWSGTTTGGEQFF
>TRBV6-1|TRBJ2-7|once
CASSEREQYF
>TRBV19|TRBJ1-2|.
CASSIDGERPGYTF
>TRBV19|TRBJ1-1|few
CASQNRGLNTEAFF
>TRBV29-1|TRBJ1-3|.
CSVEDLGNHIYF
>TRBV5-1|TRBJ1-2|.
CASSSGTASKGGYTF
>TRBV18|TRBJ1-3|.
CASSGTASSGNTIYF
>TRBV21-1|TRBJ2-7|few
CANSTGTVSYEQYF
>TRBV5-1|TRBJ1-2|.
CASSQDGLPTYGYTF
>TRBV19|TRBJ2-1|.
CASTQDSSSYNEQFF
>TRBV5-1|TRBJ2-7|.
CASSRRVFDEQYF
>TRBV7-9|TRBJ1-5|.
CASSRDTYQPQHF
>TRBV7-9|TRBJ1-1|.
CASSLAAEAFF
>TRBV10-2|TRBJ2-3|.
CASRDQGAGDTQYF
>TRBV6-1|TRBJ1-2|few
CASDGTGEAYDYTF
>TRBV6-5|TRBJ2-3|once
CASPGSSLTDTQYF
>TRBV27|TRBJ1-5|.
CASSLTGTGLTQPQHF
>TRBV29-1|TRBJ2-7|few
CSVGRQGRSSEQYF
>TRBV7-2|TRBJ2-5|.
CASSLEGPGKTQYF
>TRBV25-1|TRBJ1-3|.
CASSDLGRVGSSGNTIYF
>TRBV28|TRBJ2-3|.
CATSAVGPDTQYF
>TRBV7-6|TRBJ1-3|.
CASSTGQGLSRGNTIYF
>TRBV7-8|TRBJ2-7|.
CASSRTAALGDEQYF
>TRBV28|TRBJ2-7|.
CASAGTSGRGSYEQYF
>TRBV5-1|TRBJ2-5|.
CASSLDQETQYF
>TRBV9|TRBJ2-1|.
CASSVFSGTSGFNEQFF